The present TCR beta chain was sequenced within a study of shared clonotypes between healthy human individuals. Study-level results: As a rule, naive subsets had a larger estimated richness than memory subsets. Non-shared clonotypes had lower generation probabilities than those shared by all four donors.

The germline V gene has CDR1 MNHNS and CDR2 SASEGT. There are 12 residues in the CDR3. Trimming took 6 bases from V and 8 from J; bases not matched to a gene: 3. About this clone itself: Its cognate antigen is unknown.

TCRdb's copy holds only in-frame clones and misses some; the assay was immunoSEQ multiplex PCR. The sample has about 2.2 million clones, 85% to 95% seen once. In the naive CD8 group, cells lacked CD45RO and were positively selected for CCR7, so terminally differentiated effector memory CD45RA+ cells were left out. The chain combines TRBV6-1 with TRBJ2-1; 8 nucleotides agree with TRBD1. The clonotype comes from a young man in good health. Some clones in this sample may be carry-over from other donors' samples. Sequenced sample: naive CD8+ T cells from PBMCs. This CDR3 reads CASRAGGYEQFF. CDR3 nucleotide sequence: TGTGCCAGCAGGGCAGGGGGCTATGAGCAGTTCTTC.